A selection of T cell receptor beta chains follows, all from one sample in a study of blood T cell repertoires in COVID-19. Profiled with immunoSEQ multiplex PCR; TCRdb holds only in-frame clones, not every one. The sample records 100,000 to 150,000 clones, around 87% being singletons. The source material was peripheral blood. These receptors were obtained from a woman aged 60-75 years with acute or convalescent COVID-19. The CDR3 runs from the conserved cysteine through the conserved F or W. A D gene is named only where the DNA matches it firmly. The size field is filled for only some rows; it gives once, few, many or a size class.

V: TRBV11-3
D: NA
J: TRBJ1-2
size: NA
DNA: TGTGCCAGCAGCCTCTCGGGGGGATACTATGGCTACACCTTC
CDR3: CASSLSGGYYGYTF

V: TRBV28
D: NA
J: TRBJ2-2
size: NA
DNA: TGTGCCAGCAGTTTATTTGGCGGGACAGCCACCGGGGAGCTGTTTTTT
CDR3: CASSLFGGTATGELFF

V: TRBV7-6
D: NA
J: TRBJ1-5
size: NA
DNA: TGTGCCAGCAGCCCCAGTTCAGGGAGGAATCAGCCCCAGCATTTT
CDR3: CASSPSSGRNQPQHF

V: TRBV27
D: NA
J: TRBJ1-1
size: NA
DNA: TGTGCCAGCAGGAAGTTTGGGGGGATTGAAGCTTTCTTT
CDR3: CASRKFGGIEAFF

V: TRBV27
D: NA
J: TRBJ2-7
size: NA
DNA: TGTGCCAGCAGTTTATCGGCCGACAACTACGAGCAGTACTTC
CDR3: CASSLSADNYEQYF

V: TRBV18
D: NA
J: TRBJ2-3
size: NA
DNA: TGTGCCAGCTCACCCTATGAGCGGTTTGGGGACACAGATACGCAGTATTTT
CDR3: CASSPYERFGDTDTQYF

V: TRBV9
D: NA
J: TRBJ2-3
size: NA
DNA: TGTGCCAGCAGCGCCATCGGACTAAACACAGATACGCAGTATTTT
CDR3: CASSAIGLNTDTQYF

V: TRBV12-3/TRBV12-4
D: TRBD1
J: TRBJ1-2
size: NA
DNA: TGTGCCAGCGCTACAGGGGGGGCATATGGCTACACCTTC
CDR3: CASATGGAYGYTF

V: TRBV5-1
D: NA
J: TRBJ1-1
size: NA
DNA: TGCGCCAGCAGCTTGCCCGTCGGGGACACTGAAGCTTTCTTT
CDR3: CASSLPVGDTEAFF

V: TRBV30
D: NA
J: TRBJ2-5
size: NA
DNA: TGTGCCTGGAACTGGTCGGGGGAGGAGACCCAGTACTTC
CDR3: CAWNWSGEETQYF

V: TRBV5-8
D: NA
J: TRBJ1-1
size: NA
DNA: TGTGCCAGCAGAAAGCAGGGTCTGAACACTGAAGCTTTCTTT
CDR3: CASRKQGLNTEAFF

V: TRBV28
D: NA
J: TRBJ1-4
size: NA
DNA: TGTGCCAGCATTGACGGGGGGCGAGGATCTCGGAATGAAAAACTGTTTTTT
CDR3: CASIDGGRGSRNEKLFF

V: TRBV11-1
D: TRBD2
J: TRBJ2-1
size: once
DNA: TGTGCCAGCAGCCCCGGGACTAGCCTAGGCGAGCAGTTCTTC
CDR3: CASSPGTSLGEQFF

V: TRBV7-9
D: TRBD2
J: TRBJ2-5
size: NA
DNA: TGTGCCAGCAGCCCACTAGGGAGGGAGAGGGAAGAGACCCAGTACTTC
CDR3: CASSPLGREREETQYF

V: TRBV15
D: TRBD1
J: TRBJ2-7
size: NA
DNA: TGTGCCACCAGACTTTCCGGGACAGGGCACGAGCAGTACTTC
CDR3: CATRLSGTGHEQYF

V: TRBV7-3
D: NA
J: TRBJ2-1
size: NA
DNA: TGTGCCAGCAGCTTAGGGAGAGAATACAATGAGCAGTTCTTC
CDR3: CASSLGREYNEQFF

V: TRBV19
D: NA
J: TRBJ1-4
size: once
DNA: TGTGCCAGTAGTACGGCCGGGGTCGGTGGCGAAAAACTGTTTTTT
CDR3: CASSTAGVGGEKLFF

V: TRBV10-3
D: TRBD2
J: TRBJ2-1
size: NA
DNA: TGTGCCATCAGTGACAGCGGGAGGGCCTCCTACAATGAGCAGTTCTTC
CDR3: CAISDSGRASYNEQFF

V: TRBV2
D: NA
J: TRBJ1-5
size: NA
DNA: TGTGCCAGCAGTGTAGCCTTAGCAAATCAGCCCCAGCATTTT
CDR3: CASSVALANQPQHF

V: TRBV13
D: NA
J: TRBJ2-3
size: NA
DNA: TGTGCCAGCAGGTTTGGAGGGCCTCGGGTGTCAGATACGCAGTATTTT
CDR3: CASRFGGPRVSDTQYF

V: TRBV29-1
D: NA
J: TRBJ1-2
size: NA
DNA: TGCAGCGTTGTCGTCGTGGGGCCTGGCTACACCTTC
CDR3: CSVVVVGPGYTF

V: TRBV6-1
D: NA
J: TRBJ2-1
size: NA
DNA: TGTGCCAGCAGCCGACTAGTCAATGAGCAGTTCTTC
CDR3: CASSRLVNEQFF

V: TRBV19
D: NA
J: TRBJ1-2
size: NA
DNA: TGTGCCAGTAGTATAGATCAGGCAGGGTGGGATGGCTACACCTTC
CDR3: CASSIDQAGWDGYTF

V: TRBV28
D: NA
J: TRBJ1-2
size: NA
DNA: TGTGCCACCCATTGGGGAGGACGGGCTAACTATGGCTACACCTTC
CDR3: CATHWGGRANYGYTF

V: TRBV30
D: NA
J: TRBJ1-5
size: NA
DNA: TGTGCCTGGAGTTATTGGGAGGGTGGTAATCAGCCCCAGCATTTT
CDR3: CAWSYWEGGNQPQHF

V: TRBV7-8
D: NA
J: TRBJ1-5
size: NA
DNA: TGTGCCACCCACCAGGGGATACGCAATCAGCCCCAGCATTTT
CDR3: CATHQGIRNQPQHF